This T cell receptor beta chain was documented in a study of response to subunit inactivated influenza vaccine. Regarding the study as a whole: T cells newly recruited by each seasonal influenza vaccination are few, the authors suggested.

J gave up 5 bases and V 2 bases, and 11 bases lay outside the gene matches. Per germline, CDR1 LNHDA and CDR2 SQIVND (reference sequence). The CDR3 has 17 amino acids. This clonotype has only a few counts. Its target is unknown. TCRdb called the RT-PCR reads again in MiXCR, with one record for every CDR3 protein. This sample has fewer than 350,000 distinct CDR3 sequences, with about a fifth found just once. This specimen was PBMCs from blood, taken less than 22 months after vaccination. The rearrangement joins TRBV19 to TRBJ2-1; 8 bases match TRBD2. The clonotype originates from a man aged 45 to 70 who received an inactivated influenza vaccine. CDR3 sequence: CASSIPGGSGIHNEQFF. CDR3 bases: TGTGCCAGTAGTATACCCGGGGGTAGCGGGATCCACAATGAGCAGTTCTTC.